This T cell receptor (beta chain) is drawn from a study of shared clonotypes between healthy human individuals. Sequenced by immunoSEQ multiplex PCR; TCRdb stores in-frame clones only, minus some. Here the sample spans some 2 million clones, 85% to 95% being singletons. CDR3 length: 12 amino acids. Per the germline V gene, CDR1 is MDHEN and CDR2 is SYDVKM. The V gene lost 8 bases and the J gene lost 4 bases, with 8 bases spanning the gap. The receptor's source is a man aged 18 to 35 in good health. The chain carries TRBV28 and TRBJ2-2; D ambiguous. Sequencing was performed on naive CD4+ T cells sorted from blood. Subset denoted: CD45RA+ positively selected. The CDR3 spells CASALGTGELFF. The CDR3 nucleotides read TGTGCCAGCGCCCTGGGCACCGGGGAGCTGTTTTTT.